This T cell receptor beta chain originates from a study of molecular identifiers for immune sequencing clone quantification (dated by TCRdb to 2017 to 2018). Background on the whole study: For a replicate experiment, RNA from roughly 21,000 or 96,000 naive CD8 T cells was divided into five aliquots, of which four were sequenced. This methods study benchmarked molecular-identifier clustering-based TCR repertoire sequencing (MIDCIRS) and TCR RNA copy counting, using CD8 T cells to do so.

This clonotype was picked up many times. It lacks a known antigen. The input lacks base qualities; no much larger clone sits a single base away. The method behind the library was PCR. The instrument given in TCRdb is Illumina HiSeq 4000. Bulk TCR libraries were prepared as previously described, using TCR primers listed in Table S5. Total RNA was purified with the Qiagen AllPrep DNA/RNA kit. Before any analysis, reads coming from multiple sequencing runs of the same library were combined into one pool. Regarding the original processing steps: Reads were retained only if an exact TCR constant sequence was present, and the retained reads were trimmed to 150 nt and grouped according to their 12-nt molecular barcodes. Reads within each barcode group were sub-clustered using a 15% Levenshtein threshold, and quality-weighted consensus sequences were constructed for each RNA molecule. Non-functional sequences were discarded, and so were lower-count sequences lying one edit away from another sequence. On the basis of fitting two negative binomial distributions, barcode sub-clusters with fewer than 20% of the maximum read count were discarded. TCRdb redid the processing of the public reads, applying fastp at Q25 and MiXCR, and retained in-frame beta chains. A single entry per CDR3 protein holds the most common genes and DNA from its merged rows. V and J calls and clone size were set by TCRdb, not the authors. Counted in this sample were around 86,000 distinct CDR3 sequences; 19% of them appeared once. 0.75% to 0.95% of the sample rests with the top ten.

Findings and caveats that apply to the study as a whole: Even against a background of 750,000 to 1,000,000 naive CD8 T cells, spiked-in Jurkat TCR RNA amounting to a single cell's worth was reported to be detectable. Approximately 3.3 recovered TCR RNA copies per cell were obtained by modeling, versus roughly 9.7 by digital PCR, implying a capture efficiency of about 30%. Highly expanded clone sizes could be underestimated if identical TCR molecules share a barcode. The naive libraries included spiked-in Jurkat TCR RNA (roughly 9 copies' worth), and this RNA is not part of the donor repertoire. When barcode sub-clustering was not used, chimeric consensus sequences inflated TCR diversity, with chimeras reaching as high as 47%. In CMV-specific effector cells, clones with more than 20 RNA copies accounted for over 99% of molecules, whereas in naive cells such clones accounted for under 1%.

Libraries of naive CD8 T cells were built from approximately 20,000 to 1,000,000 sorted cells, with 10%, 30% or 50% of the purified RNA used. On a BD FACSAria II, naive CD8 T cells were FACS-sorted as CD8+CD4-CCR7+CD45RA+ and collected into RLT Plus buffer. Roughly 10 TCR copies' worth of Jurkat RNA were spiked into roughly 19,000-1,000,000 naive CD8 T cell samples to test detection sensitivity. Enrichment of CD8 T cells was performed with RosetteSep CD8+ T Cell Enrichment Cocktail and Ficoll-Paque, after which ACK red cell lysis was carried out. CDR1 and CDR2, per the germline V gene, are SGHVS and FNYEAQ. From cysteine to phenylalanine, the CDR3 is 13 amino acids long. The kept DNA is CDR3 alone, 39 bases in frame from the first base. The junction shows trimming of 0 bases on V and 5 bases on J, plus 5 bases between the germline ends.

The material sequenced was naive CD8+ T cells from blood, with Jurkat cell RNA spiked in. What this sample's cell subset or site label stands for: FACS-sorted CD8+CD4-CCR7+CD45RA+ naive T cells. This receptor chain uses TRBV7-6 and TRBJ2-1, with the D gene uncertain. The sequence came from a human donor in good health. Some libraries in this study had Jurkat cell RNA spiked in. For the CDR3, the sequence is CASSLASNNEQFF. The DNA sequence is given as TGTGCCAGCAGCTTAGCTAGCAACAATGAGCAGTTCTTC.